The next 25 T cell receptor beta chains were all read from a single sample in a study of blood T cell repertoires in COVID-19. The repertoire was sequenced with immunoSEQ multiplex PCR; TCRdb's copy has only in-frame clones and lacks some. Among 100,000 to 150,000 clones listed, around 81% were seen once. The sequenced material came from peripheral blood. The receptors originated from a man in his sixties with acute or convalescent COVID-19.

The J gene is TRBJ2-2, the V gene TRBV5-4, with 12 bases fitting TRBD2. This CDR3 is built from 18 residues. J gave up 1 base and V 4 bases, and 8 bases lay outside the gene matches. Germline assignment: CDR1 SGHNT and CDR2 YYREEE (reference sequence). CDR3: CASSPSSGRVLNTGELFF. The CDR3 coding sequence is TGTGCCAGCAGCCCCTCTAGCGGGAGGGTCCTGAACACCGGGGAGCTGTTTTTT. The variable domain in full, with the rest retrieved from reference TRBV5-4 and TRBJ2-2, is ETGVTQSPTHLIKTRGQQVTLRCSSQSGHNTVSWYQQALGQGPQFIFQYYREEENGRGNFPPRFSGLQFPNYSSELNVNALELDDSALYLCASSPSSGRVLNTGELFFGEGSRLTVL.

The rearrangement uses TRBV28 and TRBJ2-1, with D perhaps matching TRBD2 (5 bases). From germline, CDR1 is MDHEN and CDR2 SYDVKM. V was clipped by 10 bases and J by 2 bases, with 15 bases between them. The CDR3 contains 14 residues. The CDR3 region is CAILAGVPYNEQFF. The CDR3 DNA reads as TGTGCCATCCTAGCCGGGGTACCCTACAATGAGCAGTTCTTC.

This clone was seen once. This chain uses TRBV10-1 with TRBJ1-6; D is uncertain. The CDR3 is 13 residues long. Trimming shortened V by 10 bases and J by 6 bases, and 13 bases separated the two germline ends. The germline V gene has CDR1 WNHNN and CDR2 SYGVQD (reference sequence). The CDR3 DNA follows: TGCGCCACAGCGGGGTCAGTTAATTCACCCCTCCACTTT. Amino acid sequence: CATAGSVNSPLHF.

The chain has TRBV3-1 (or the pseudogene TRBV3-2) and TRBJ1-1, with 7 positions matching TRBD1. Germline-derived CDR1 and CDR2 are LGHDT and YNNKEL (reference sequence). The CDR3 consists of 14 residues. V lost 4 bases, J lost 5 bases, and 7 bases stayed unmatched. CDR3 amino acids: CASSPSAGGTEAFF. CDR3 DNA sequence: TGTGCCAGCAGCCCCAGTGCAGGGGGAACTGAAGCTTTCTTT.

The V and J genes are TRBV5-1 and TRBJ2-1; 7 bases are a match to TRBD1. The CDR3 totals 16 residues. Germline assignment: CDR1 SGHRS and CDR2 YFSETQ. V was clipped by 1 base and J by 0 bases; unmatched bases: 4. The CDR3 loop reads CASSLMGQSSYNEQFF. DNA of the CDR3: TGCGCCAGCAGCTTGATGGGACAGAGCTCCTACAATGAGCAGTTCTTC.

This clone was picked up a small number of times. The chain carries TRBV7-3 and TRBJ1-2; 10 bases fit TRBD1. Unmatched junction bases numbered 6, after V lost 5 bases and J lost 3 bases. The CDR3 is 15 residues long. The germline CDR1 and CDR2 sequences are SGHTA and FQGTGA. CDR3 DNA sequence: TGTGCCAGCAGCCCCCGACAGGGGGCTTACTATGGCTACACCTTC. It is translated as CASSPRQGAYYGYTF.

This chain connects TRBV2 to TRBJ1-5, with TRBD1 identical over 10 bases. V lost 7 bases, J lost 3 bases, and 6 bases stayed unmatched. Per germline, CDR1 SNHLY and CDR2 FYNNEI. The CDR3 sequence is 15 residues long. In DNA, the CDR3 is TGTGCCAGCACCGCGGGGACAGGGGCCAATCAGCCCCAGCATTTT. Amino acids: CASTAGTGANQPQHF.

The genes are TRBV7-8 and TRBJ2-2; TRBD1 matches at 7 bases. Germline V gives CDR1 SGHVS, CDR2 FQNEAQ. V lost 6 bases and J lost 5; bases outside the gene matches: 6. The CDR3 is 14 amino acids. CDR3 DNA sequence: TGTGCCAGCAGACAAACAGGGGATACCGGGGAGCTGTTTTTT. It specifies CASRQTGDTGELFF.

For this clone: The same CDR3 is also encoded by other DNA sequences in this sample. The CDR3 nucleotides are TGTGCCAGCTCACCACCGAGCGGGGGGTCCTACAATGAGCAGTTCTTC. It encodes CASSPPSGGSYNEQFF. V usage is TRBV18 and J usage is TRBJ2-1; 9 bases match TRBD2. The CDR3 length is 16 residues. Germline V gives CDR1 KGHSH, CDR2 LQKENI. Unmatched junction bases numbered 1, after V lost 0 bases and J lost 1 base.

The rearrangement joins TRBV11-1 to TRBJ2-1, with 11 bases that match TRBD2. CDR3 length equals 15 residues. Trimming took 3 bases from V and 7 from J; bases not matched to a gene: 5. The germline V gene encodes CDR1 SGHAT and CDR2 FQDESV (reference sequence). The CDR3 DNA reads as TGTGCCAGCAGCTTTGGATCTAGCGGGAGGAATGAGCAGTTCTTC. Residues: CASSFGSSGRNEQFF.

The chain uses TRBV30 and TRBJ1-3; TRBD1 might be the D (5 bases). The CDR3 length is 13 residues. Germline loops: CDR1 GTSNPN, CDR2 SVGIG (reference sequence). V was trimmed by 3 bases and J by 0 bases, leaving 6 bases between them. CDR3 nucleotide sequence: TGTGCCTGGAGGACAGCCTCTGGAAACACCATATATTTT. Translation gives CAWRTASGNTIYF.

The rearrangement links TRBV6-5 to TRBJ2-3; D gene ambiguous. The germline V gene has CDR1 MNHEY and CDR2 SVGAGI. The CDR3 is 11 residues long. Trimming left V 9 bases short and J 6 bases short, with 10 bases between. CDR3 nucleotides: TGTGCCAGTACCAACGCGGATACGCAGTATTTT. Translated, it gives CASTNADTQYF.

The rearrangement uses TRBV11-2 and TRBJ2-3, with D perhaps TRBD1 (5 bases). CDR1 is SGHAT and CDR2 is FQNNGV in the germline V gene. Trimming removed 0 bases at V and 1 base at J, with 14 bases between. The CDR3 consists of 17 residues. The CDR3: CASSLDWGQGGTDTQYF. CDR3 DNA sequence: TGTGCCAGCAGCTTAGATTGGGGCCAGGGTGGCACAGATACGCAGTATTTT.

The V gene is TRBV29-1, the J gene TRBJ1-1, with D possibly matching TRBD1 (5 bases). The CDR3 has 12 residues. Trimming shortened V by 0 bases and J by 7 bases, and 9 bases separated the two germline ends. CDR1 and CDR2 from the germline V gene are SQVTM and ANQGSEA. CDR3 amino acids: CSVEDPGGEAFF. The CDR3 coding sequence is TGCAGCGTTGAAGATCCCGGGGGTGAAGCTTTCTTT.

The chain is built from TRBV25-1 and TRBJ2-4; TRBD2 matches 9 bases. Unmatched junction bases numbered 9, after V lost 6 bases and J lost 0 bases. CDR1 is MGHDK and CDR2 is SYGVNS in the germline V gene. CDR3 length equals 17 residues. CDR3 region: CASRGTSITLAKNIQYF. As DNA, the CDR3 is TGTGCCAGCAGAGGGACTAGCATCACCCTAGCCAAAAACATTCAGTACTTC. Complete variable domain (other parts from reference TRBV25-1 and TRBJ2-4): EADIYQTPRYLVIGTGKKITLECSQTMGHDKMYWYQQDPGMELHLIHYSYGVNSTEKGDLSSESTVSRIRTEHFPLTLESARPSHTSQYLCASRGTSITLAKNIQYFGAGTRLSVL.

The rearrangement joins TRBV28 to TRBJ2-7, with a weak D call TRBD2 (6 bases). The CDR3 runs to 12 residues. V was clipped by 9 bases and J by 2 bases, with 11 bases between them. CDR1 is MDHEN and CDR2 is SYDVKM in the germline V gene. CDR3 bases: TGTGCCAGTTTCTCGGGGGCCTACGAGCAGTACTTC. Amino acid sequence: CASFSGAYEQYF.

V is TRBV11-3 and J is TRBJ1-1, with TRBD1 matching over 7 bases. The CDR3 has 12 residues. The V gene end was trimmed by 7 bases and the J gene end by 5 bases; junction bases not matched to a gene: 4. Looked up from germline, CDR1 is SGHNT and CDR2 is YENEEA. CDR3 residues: CASKGRGTEAFF. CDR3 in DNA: TGTGCCAGCAAGGGCAGGGGGACTGAAGCTTTCTTT.

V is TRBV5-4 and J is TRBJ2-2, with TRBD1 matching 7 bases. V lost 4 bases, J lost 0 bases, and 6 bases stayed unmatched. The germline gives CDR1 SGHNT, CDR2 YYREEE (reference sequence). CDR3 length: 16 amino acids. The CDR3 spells CASSPPGQTNTGELFF. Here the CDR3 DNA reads TGTGCCAGCAGCCCTCCGGGACAGACGAACACCGGGGAGCTGTTTTTT. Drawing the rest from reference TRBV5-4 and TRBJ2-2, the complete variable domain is ETGVTQSPTHLIKTRGQQVTLRCSSQSGHNTVSWYQQALGQGPQFIFQYYREEENGRGNFPPRFSGLQFPNYSSELNVNALELDDSALYLCASSPPGQTNTGELFFGEGSRLTVL.

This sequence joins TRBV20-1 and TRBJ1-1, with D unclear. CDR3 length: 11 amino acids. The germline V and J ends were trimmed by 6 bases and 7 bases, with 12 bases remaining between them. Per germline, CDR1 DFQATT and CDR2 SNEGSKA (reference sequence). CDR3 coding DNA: TGCAGTGCCCCGGTAGTTAATGAAGCTTTCTTT. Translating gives CSAPVVNEAFF.

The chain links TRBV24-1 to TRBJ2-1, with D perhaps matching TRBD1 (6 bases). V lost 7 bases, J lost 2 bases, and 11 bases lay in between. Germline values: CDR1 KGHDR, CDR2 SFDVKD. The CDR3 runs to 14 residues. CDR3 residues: CATSQQGPYNEQFF. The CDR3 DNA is TGTGCCACCAGCCAACAGGGCCCCTACAATGAGCAGTTCTTC.

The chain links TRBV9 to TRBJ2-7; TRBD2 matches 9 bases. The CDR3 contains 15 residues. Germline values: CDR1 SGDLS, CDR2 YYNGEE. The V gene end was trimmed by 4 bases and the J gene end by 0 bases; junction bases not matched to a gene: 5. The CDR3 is CASSLSGGSSYEQYF. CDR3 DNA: TGTGCCAGCAGCTTGAGCGGGGGGAGCTCCTACGAGCAGTACTTC.

DNA of the CDR3: TGCGCCAGCAGCCCGCGCAGGAGCGGGGGGGAAAACTACAATGAGCAGTTCTTC. It specifies CASSPRRSGGENYNEQFF. The rearrangement links TRBV5-1 to TRBJ2-1, with 10 positions matching TRBD2. CDR1 is SGHRS and CDR2 is YFSETQ in the germline V gene. The CDR3 consists of 18 residues. With V trimmed by 4 bases and J by 3 bases, 13 bases remained unmatched. Looking up the rest from reference TRBV5-1 and TRBJ2-1 gives the full variable domain: KAGVTQTPRYLIKTRGQQVTLSCSPISGHRSVSWYQQTPGQGLQFLFEYFSETQRNKGNFPGRFSGRQFSNSRSEMNVSTLELGDSALYLCASSPRRSGGENYNEQFFGPGTRLTVL.

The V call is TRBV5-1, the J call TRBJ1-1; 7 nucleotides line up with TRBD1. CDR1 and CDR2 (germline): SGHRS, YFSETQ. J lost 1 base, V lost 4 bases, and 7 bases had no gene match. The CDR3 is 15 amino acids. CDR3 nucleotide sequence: TGCGCCAGCAGCCCGTTGACAGGGAGGAACACTGAAGCTTTCTTT. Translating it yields CASSPLTGRNTEAFF.

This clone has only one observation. Here the CDR3 reads CASSNRANYGYTF. In DNA form, the CDR3 reads TGTGCCAGTAGTAACCGGGCTAACTATGGCTACACCTTC. The chain employs TRBV19 and TRBJ1-2; the D is unclear. V was shortened by 4 bases and J by 0 bases, with 6 bases between the two germline ends. The germline V gene has CDR1 LNHDA and CDR2 SQIVND (reference sequence). The CDR3 loop spans 13 amino acids.

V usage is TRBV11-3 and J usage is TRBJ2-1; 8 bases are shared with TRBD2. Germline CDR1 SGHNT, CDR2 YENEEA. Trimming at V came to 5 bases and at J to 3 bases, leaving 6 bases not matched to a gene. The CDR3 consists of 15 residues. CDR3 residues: CASSPGLGFYNEQFF. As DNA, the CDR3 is TGTGCCAGCAGCCCGGGACTAGGCTTCTACAATGAGCAGTTCTTC.